This TCR beta chain came from a study of beta chain features in type 1 diabetes. Notes on the study in general: Reduced insertions and increased deletions marked VDJ junctions in type 1 diabetes patients.

The CDR3 is made up of 14 amino acids. Germline-derived CDR1 and CDR2 are SGHNT and YYREEE (reference sequence). With V trimmed by 3 bases and J by 8 bases, 6 bases remained unmatched. Note on this clone: Its specificity is unknown.

What was sequenced were expressed TCRB transcripts, since all of the isolated RNA had been reverse transcribed. Produced via immunoSEQ multiplex PCR; TCRdb's table is partial and in-frame only. The sample includes under 450,000 clones, more than 11% of them seen just once. The chain employs TRBV5-4 and TRBJ1-4; 8 nucleotides line up with TRBD1. The origin of this receptor is a man aged 25-45 years in good health. Sequencing used naive CD4+ T cells from blood. Here the CDR3 reads CASSSDREGEKLFF. In DNA form, the CDR3 reads TGTGCCAGCAGCTCGGACAGGGAAGGCGAAAAACTGTTTTTT.